One TCR beta chain is described in this entry. It lacks a known antigen. One base away there is no much larger clone; base qualities are not given. Libraries were built with 5' RACE. Data came from an Illumina HiSeq 2500. A second roughly 7 to 11 cycle PCR used a sample-barcoded 5' primer and a J-beta primer mix. Each TCR beta cDNA molecule received a unique molecular identifier from a template-switch 5' adaptor carrying 12 random nucleotides. Each sample yielded at least 3 million CDR3-containing paired-end reads. First-strand cDNA was synthesized from all RNA with the Mint cDNA synthesis kit, primed by a TRBC-specific oligonucleotide. All cDNA was treated with uracil-DNA glycosylase and then went through a first 18-cycle PCR with the universal primers M1SS and BC2_uni_R. As for the authors' bioinformatics: For normalization, 1 million high-quality reads, each with a distinct molecular identifier, were randomly selected from each sample. Instead of being binned into consensus sequences, reads that shared molecular identifiers were thrown out. MiTCR, set to a Q25 quality threshold and the strictest error-elimination algorithm, was used for CDR3 identification, clonotype clustering and error correction. A nonparametric unseen species model with Euler transformation was used to estimate lower-bound total TCR beta diversity. Clones were called with MiXCR by TCRdb after fastp trimmed the public reads at Q25, and only in-frame beta chains were retained. CDR3 protein duplicates are merged, each entry listing the most common genes and DNA. The V and J calls follow TCRdb's processing rather than the paper's. A total of 980,000 or so distinct CDR3 sequences appear in this sample, around 49% of them only once. The top ten constitute 10% to 15% of the sample.

The source of the sample is a study of blood T cells in healthy people across ages (dated by TCRdb to between 2015 and 2017). With regard to the full study: In model experiments, template switching captured roughly one uniquely barcoded TCR beta cDNA molecule for every two T cells. To avoid experimental bias, donors of different ages were spread randomly across the sequencing lanes. Using the same blood draw, the study looked at two additional independent replicas of 1 million unique cDNA reads for two donors, one aged 18 to 30 and the other aged 80 or older. To track age-related changes in TCR beta repertoire diversity, the study relied on deep sequencing normalized with unique cDNA molecular identifiers. The donors were divided into four age groups: young (average around 15 years), middle-aged (roughly 42), aged (about 56) and long-lived (about 90). Summary of the overall study and its limitations: As age increased, observed TCR beta diversity per million T cells dropped in a roughly linear way, and a significant reduction was already evident by age about 40. The CMV infection status of donors was not known, potentially confounding age-related changes in expanded clonotypes. The long-lived group showed more naive CD4+ T cells, fewer expanded clones and increased TCR diversity than the aged group, suggesting age selection. Observed TCR beta diversity correlated strongly with the percentage of naive T cells measured by flow cytometry. Total diversity estimates from one million sequenced T cells were considered lower bounds and underestimates. Bulk unsorted PBMC profiling prevented conclusive comparison of naive and antigen-experienced compartments.

Via the germline V gene (reference sequence), CDR1 is SEHNR and CDR2 FQNEAQ. A distance of 15 bases separates the germline ends of V and J, which lose 5 bases and 11 bases respectively. The CDR3 starts with the cysteine, ends with the phenylalanine, and has 12 residues. Of the read, only the CDR3 DNA is kept; its 36 bases are in frame from base 1. Donors were 40 or so systemically healthy Caucasian individuals from Russia aged 6 to 90 years. Each donor gave roughly 9 milliliters of peripheral blood, drawn into EDTA-treated Vacutainer tubes. PBMCs were isolated by Ficoll-Paque density-gradient centrifugation, with at least 6 million obtained per sample. Total RNA was extracted from PBMCs with Trizol reagent, with at least 6 micrograms obtained per sample. The percentages of naive CD45RAhigh/CD27high T cells were determined by flow cytometry on a PBMC aliquot from every donor.

The sequence came from a young man in good health. The sequence joins TRBV7-9 to TRBJ1-2; the D gene remains uncertain. The sequenced material came from blood. The CDR3 region: CASSAEEEGYTF. The base sequence is TGTGCCAGCAGCGCGGAGGAAGAGGGTTACACCTTC.